The source of this T cell receptor beta chain is a study of blood T cell repertoires in COVID-19. Whole-study context: Samples taken during acute and convalescent COVID-19 were collected in the United States, Italy and Spain.

V was shortened by 4 bases and J by 3 bases, with 12 bases between the two germline ends. This CDR3 comprises 13 residues. Germline CDR1 and CDR2: SQVTM and ANQGSEA. Produced via immunoSEQ multiplex PCR; TCRdb's table is partial and in-frame only. The sample lists 250,000 to 350,000 clones, 80% to 95% seen once, with about 18% in the top ten. Participants reported their clinical history, and cohort assignment relied on those reports. For recovered donors of Cohort 3, there were two negative PCRs, clearance, or symptom resolution. The sample holds one count of this clone. The sample taken for sequencing was PBMCs or T cells enriched from blood (not recorded which). The chain recombines TRBV29-1 with TRBJ1-1; D perhaps matches TRBD1 (5 bases). The source of this sequence is a woman between 25 and 40 years old who had recovered from COVID-19. The CDR3 region has the DNA TGCAGCGTTGTGGGGGGAGGGGACACTGAAGCTTTCTTT. This encodes CSVVGGGDTEAFF.